The entry that follows covers one TCR beta chain sequence. Germline lookup yields CDR1 SGHRS and CDR2 YFSETQ. The CDR3 is 15 residues long. Trimming pared 0 bases from V and 3 bases from J, leaving 11 bases between. The data stem from a study of shared clonotypes between healthy human individuals. The wider study: The people who gave samples were a couple of women and a few men aged 18 to 49. Each donor's CD4 naive and CD4 memory cells filled three plates apiece, CD8 naive two, and CD8 memory one.

Using immunoSEQ multiplex PCR, the repertoire was profiled, and TCRdb retains in-frame clones only, with some absent. The sample consists of a few million clones, approximately 90% of them appearing once. All participating donors were Caucasian adults from Nashville, Tennessee. This TCR derives from a man younger than 35 in good health. The V and J genes are TRBV5-1 and TRBJ2-3, with D possibly matching TRBD2 (5 bases). Sequenced sample: naive CD4+ T cells sorted from blood. Subset indicated: CD45RA+ positively selected. CDR3 sequence: CASSLGGLQTDTQYF. CDR3 DNA sequence: TGCGCCAGCAGCTTGGGTGGACTCCAGACAGATACGCAGTATTTT.